These T cell receptor beta chains were read from a single sample in a study of cytomegalovirus exposure and HLA in healthy donors. Sequencing was performed with immunoSEQ multiplex PCR; in TCRdb, only in-frame clones are kept and a portion is missing. Among nearly 110,000 clones, roughly 70% were seen once, and the ten largest hold 11% to 15%. Sequencing was done on a sample of PBMCs. These TCRs come from a woman aged 40-49 years in good health and CMV-seropositive. Each CDR3 is given with its conserved first and last residue. The order of the fields is J gene, V gene, CDR3 protein.

TRBJ1-1 | TRBV7-3 | CASSQRGNTEAFF
TRBJ1-2 | TRBV5-1 | CASSLQGGDYGYTF
TRBJ2-7 | TRBV11-2 | CASSLPGQVSSYEQYF
TRBJ2-1 | TRBV15 | CATSRVGLPRNNEQFF
TRBJ2-3 | TRBV27 | CASSITSGLSTDTQYF
TRBJ2-1 | TRBV5-1 | CASNLGSGSSYNEQFF
TRBJ2-7 | TRBV4-2 | CASSQEGQGFREQYF
TRBJ2-3 | TRBV5-1 | CASSLDGGTQYF
TRBJ2-7 | TRBV7-8 | CASSNSQYAYEQYF
TRBJ2-3 | TRBV7-2 | CASSYGTVSTDTQYF
TRBJ2-7 | TRBV5-6 | CASSEPDREEQYF
TRBJ2-3 | TRBV5-4 | CASSSGQGADTQYF
TRBJ1-1 | TRBV27 | CASRIQGAVNTEAFF
TRBJ1-1 | TRBV7-2 | CASSPPGGGSNKAFF
TRBJ2-3 | TRBV19 | CASSIASGSSTDTQYF
TRBJ1-6 | TRBV5-6 | CASSRKGGEPNSPLHF
TRBJ2-1 | TRBV5-4 | CASSLSADNEQFF
TRBJ2-7 | TRBV4-3 | CASSRGATYEQYF
TRBJ1-4 | TRBV2 | CASSESTGGNEKLFF
TRBJ1-5 | TRBV5-1 | CASSLGTGSGNQPQHF
TRBJ1-4 | TRBV4-1 | CASSQASGRARGKEAELFF
TRBJ2-7 | TRBV4-1 | CASSHLQGNEQYF
TRBJ2-7 | TRBV5-1 | CASSLKTGVEEQYF
TRBJ2-2 | TRBV30 | CAWKGGRSTGELFF
TRBJ1-1 | TRBV7-8 | CASSLGGQYNTEAFF
TRBJ1-2 | TRBV9 | CASSVGRTDIYGYTF
TRBJ1-6 | TRBV4-1 | CASSQDGGGSNSPLHF
TRBJ1-5 | TRBV7-8 | CASSWRQAGEGNQPQHF
TRBJ1-1 | TRBV5-6 | CASSLETAEAFF
TRBJ2-7 | TRBV11-2 | CASSWRTSGSEQYF
TRBJ1-1 | TRBV5-6 | CASRPDLWSENTEAFF
TRBJ1-2 | TRBV18 | CASSPGPNYGYTF
TRBJ1-4 | TRBV27 | CASSLAGGYLDEKLFF
TRBJ2-2 | TRBV4-2 | CASSQDQAGGNTGELFF
TRBJ1-2 | TRBV4-3 | CASSQDGQGNYGYTF
TRBJ2-3 | TRBV7-2 | CASSLGLAVNPSTDTQYF
TRBJ2-5 | TRBV4-1 | CASSQRPNGGGQETQYF
TRBJ2-5 | TRBV5-4 | CASSLRGGSETQYF
TRBJ1-5 | TRBV7-8 | CASSKRESNQPQHF
TRBJ2-7 | TRBV2 | CASRPPGVKTYEQYF
TRBJ1-1 | TRBV5-4 | CASSLGTDEAFF
TRBJ2-1 | TRBV30 | CAWSGTSYNEQFF
TRBJ1-1 | TRBV10-3 | CAIAQGMNTEAFF
TRBJ2-3 | TRBV30 | CAWSVGLGVGTDTQYF
TRBJ2-3 | TRBV5-1 | CASSLGQGGTDTQYF
TRBJ2-7 | TRBV19 | CASSSTRGGRGEQYF
TRBJ2-2 | TRBV6-1 | CASSEAGGTGELFF
TRBJ2-3 | TRBV11-3 | CASSTHSGTGNTDTQYF